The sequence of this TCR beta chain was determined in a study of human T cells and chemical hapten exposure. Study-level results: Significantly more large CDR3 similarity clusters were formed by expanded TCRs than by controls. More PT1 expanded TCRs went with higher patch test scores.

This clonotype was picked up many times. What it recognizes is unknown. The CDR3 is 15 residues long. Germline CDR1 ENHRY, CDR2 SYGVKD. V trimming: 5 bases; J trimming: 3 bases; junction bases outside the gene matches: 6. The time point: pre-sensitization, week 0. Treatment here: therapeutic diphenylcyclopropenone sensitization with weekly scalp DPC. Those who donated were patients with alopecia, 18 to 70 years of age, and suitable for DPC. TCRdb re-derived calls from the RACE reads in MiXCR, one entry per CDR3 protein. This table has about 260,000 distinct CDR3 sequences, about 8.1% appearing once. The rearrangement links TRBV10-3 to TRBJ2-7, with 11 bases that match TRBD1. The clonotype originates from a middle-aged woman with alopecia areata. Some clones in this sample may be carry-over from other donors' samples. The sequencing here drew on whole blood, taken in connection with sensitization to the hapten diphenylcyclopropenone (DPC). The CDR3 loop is CAISNAGTGGYEQYF. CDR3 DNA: TGTGCCATCAGTAATGCCGGGACAGGGGGCTACGAGCAGTACTTC.